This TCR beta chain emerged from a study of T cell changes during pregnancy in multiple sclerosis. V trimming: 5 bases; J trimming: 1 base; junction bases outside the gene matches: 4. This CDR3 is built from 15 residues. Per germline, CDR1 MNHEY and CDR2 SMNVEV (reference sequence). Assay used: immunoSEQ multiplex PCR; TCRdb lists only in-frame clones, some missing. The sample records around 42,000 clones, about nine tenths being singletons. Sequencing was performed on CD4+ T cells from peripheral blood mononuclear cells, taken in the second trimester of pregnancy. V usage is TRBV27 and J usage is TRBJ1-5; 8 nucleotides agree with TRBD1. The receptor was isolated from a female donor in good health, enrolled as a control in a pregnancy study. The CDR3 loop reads CASSPDRVSNQPQHF. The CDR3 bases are TGTGCCAGCAGTCCGGACAGGGTGAGCAATCAGCCCCAGCATTTT.